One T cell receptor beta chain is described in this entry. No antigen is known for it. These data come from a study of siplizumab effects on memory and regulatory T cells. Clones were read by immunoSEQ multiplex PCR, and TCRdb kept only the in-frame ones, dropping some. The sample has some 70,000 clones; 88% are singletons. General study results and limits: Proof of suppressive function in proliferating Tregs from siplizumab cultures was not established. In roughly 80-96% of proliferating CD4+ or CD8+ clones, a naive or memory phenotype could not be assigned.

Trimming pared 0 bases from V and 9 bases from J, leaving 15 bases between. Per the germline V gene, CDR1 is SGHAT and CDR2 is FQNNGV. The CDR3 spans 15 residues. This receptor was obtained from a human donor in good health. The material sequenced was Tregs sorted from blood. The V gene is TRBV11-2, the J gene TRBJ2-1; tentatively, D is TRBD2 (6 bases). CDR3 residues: CASSLEWSLGGEQFF. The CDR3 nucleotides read TGTGCCAGCAGCTTAGAATGGAGCTTGGGAGGTGAGCAGTTCTTC. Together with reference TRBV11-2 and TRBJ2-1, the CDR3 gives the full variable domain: EAGVAQSPRYKIIEKRQSVAFWCNPISGHATLYWYQQILGQGPKLLIQFQNNGVVDDSQLPKDRFSAERLKGVDSTLKIQPAKLEDSAVYLCASSLEWSLGGEQFFGPGTRLTVL.